The 30 T cell receptor beta chains in this list originate from one sample, sequenced in a study of spatial heterogeneity in lung cancer. Described time point: blood at routine non-recurrence follow-up after resection. Whole RNA came from tumor, nontumor lung or frozen PBMC and was sequenced without being sorted. TCRdb recomputed calls from the 5' RACE reads with MiXCR, one row per CDR3 protein. The data contain about 120,000 distinct CDR3 sequences, more than 10% of them singletons. The source material was PBMCs, sampled at follow-up. The source of these receptors is a male donor with early-stage non-small cell lung cancer.

This clonotype was recorded at least ten times. The V call is TRBV20-1, the J call TRBJ2-1; tentatively, D is TRBD2 (6 bases). Germline-derived CDR1 and CDR2 are DFQATT and SNEGSKA (reference sequence). The V gene lost 1 base and the J gene lost 5 bases, with 12 bases spanning the gap. The CDR3 consists of 14 residues. The CDR3 here is CSARVAGRNNEQFF. CDR3 DNA: TGCAGTGCTAGAGTTGCGGGGCGAAACAATGAGCAGTTCTTC.

The chain uses TRBV29-1 and TRBJ1-1; D possibly corresponds to TRBD1 (5 bases). Germline CDR1 SQVTM, CDR2 ANQGSEA. With 8 bases removed from V and 1 base from J, the gap between germline ends came to 14 bases. This CDR3 comprises 13 residues. The chain's CDR3 is CSLSTTANTEAFF. The CDR3 DNA sequence: TGCAGCTTATCGACGACAGCGAACACTGAAGCTTTCTTT.

The V and J genes are TRBV9 and TRBJ2-1; 9 nucleotides match TRBD2. CDR1 and CDR2 (germline): SGDLS, YYNGEE. Losses at the gene ends were 3 bases for V and 4 bases for J; bases not matched to a gene: 5. The CDR3 sequence is 15 residues long. As DNA, the CDR3 is TGTGCCAGCAGCGACGTAGCGGGGGCATACAATGAGCAGTTCTTC. Its translation: CASSDVAGAYNEQFF. Full variable domain (rest looked up from reference TRBV9 and TRBJ2-1): DSGVTQTPKHLITATGQRVTLRCSPRSGDLSVYWYQQSLDQGLQFLIQYYNGEERAKGNILERFSAQQFPDLHSELNLSSLELGDSALYFCASSDVAGAYNEQFFGPGTRLTVL.

In this sample, this clonotype turned up a few times. The chain uses TRBV5-1 and TRBJ1-1; tentative D call: TRBD1 (6 bases). In germline, CDR1 is SGHRS, CDR2 YFSETQ. The CDR3 is made up of 14 amino acids. Trimming removed 3 bases from V and 0 bases from J, with 9 bases in between. DNA for the CDR3: TGCGCCAGCAGCTCGACAGGTTTGAACACTGAAGCTTTCTTT. Translation gives CASSSTGLNTEAFF.

Only a few counts were recorded for this clonotype. This rearrangement joins TRBV20-1 to TRBJ1-6, with 8 bases aligning to TRBD1. Germline V gene lookup returns CDR1 DFQATT and CDR2 SNEGSKA (reference sequence). The V segment lost 0 bases and the J segment 12 bases; nucleotides outside the gene matches: 10. This CDR3 is 15 amino acids long. The CDR3 protein is CSARDVGRGLLPLHF. CDR3 DNA sequence: TGCAGTGCTAGAGATGTCGGCAGGGGGCTCCTACCCCTCCACTTT.

The chain uses TRBV7-6 and TRBJ2-4; TRBD2 might be the D (7 bases). V lost 5 bases and J 5 bases, leaving 13 bases between the germline ends. Germline V lookup: CDR1 SGHVS, CDR2 FNYEAQ. The CDR3 length is 14 residues. This CDR3 is CASSARGGQNIQYF. The CDR3 region has the DNA TGTGCCAGCAGCGCCCGCGGGGGCCAAAACATTCAGTACTTC.

This clonotype was counted many times. The chain recombines TRBV2 with TRBJ2-1; D is uncertain. The ends were cut back, 2 bases at V and 9 bases at J, with 5 bases in the middle. The CDR3 spans 11 residues. Germline values: CDR1 SNHLY, CDR2 FYNNEI. For the CDR3, the DNA is TGTGCCAGCAGTGAAAGGGCTGAGCAGTTCTTC. Translation: CASSERAEQFF.

The chain joins TRBV5-1 to TRBJ2-5; D gene uncertain. The CDR3 covers 16 residues. V lost 4 bases, J lost 0 bases, and 16 bases lay in between. Germline V CDR1 and CDR2: SGHRS, YFSETQ. The CDR3 loop is CASSLGSGLYQETQYF. CDR3 coding DNA: TGCGCCAGCAGCCTGGGGTCAGGTCTGTACCAAGAGACCCAGTACTTC.

This clonotype has just a few counts. The chain employs TRBV12-3 or TRBV12-4 and TRBJ2-4; the D call may be TRBD1 or TRBD2 (6 bases each). Trimming left V 3 bases short and J 1 base short, with 13 bases between. The CDR3 sequence is 16 residues long. In DNA, the CDR3 is TGTGCCAGCAGTTTTCCGGGGGCATTCGCCAAAAACATTCAGTACTTC. Its protein is CASSFPGAFAKNIQYF.

The rearrangement links TRBV30 to TRBJ1-1; 10 bases are shared with TRBD1. Germline-derived CDR1 and CDR2 are GTSNPN and SVGIG (reference sequence). The CDR3 is made up of 17 amino acids. DNA of the CDR3: TGTACCCTTCTGCCCAACCGGGCTGCCGGGACAGGGGAGACAGCTTTCTTT. As protein: CTLLPNRAAGTGETAFF.

This clonotype has just a few counts. This chain connects TRBV20-1 to TRBJ2-1; no clear D gene. The CDR3 contains 12 residues. Trimming took off 5 bases at V and 2 bases at J, with 7 bases between the two ends. CDR1 is DFQATT, CDR2 SNEGSKA, per germline (reference sequence). The CDR3 here is CSAHGPYNEQFF. The CDR3 DNA reads TGCAGTGCTCACGGTCCCTACAATGAGCAGTTCTTC.

This clonotype was seen ten or more times. The chain recombines TRBV7-3 with TRBJ2-6; D ambiguous. Looked up from germline, CDR1 is SGHTA and CDR2 is FQGTGA. The CDR3 contains 19 residues. V gave up 5 bases and J gave up 0 bases, with 20 bases separating them. CDR3 nucleotide sequence: TGTGCCAGCAGCATCGGACCGGTACTCCAGAGCTCTGGGGCCAACGTCCTGACTTTC. Translating gives CASSIGPVLQSSGANVLTF.

There are many counts of this clonotype. The chain uses TRBV20-1 and TRBJ2-5; a possible D gene is TRBD1 (5 bases). CDR3 length: 14 amino acids. The V gene's germline CDR1 is DFQATT and CDR2 SNEGSKA (reference sequence). V was shortened by 4 bases and J by 4 bases, with 16 bases between the two germline ends. In DNA form, the CDR3 reads TGCAGTGCTACCCGCAGGGCCCTCCGAGAGACCCAGTACTTC. The encoded protein is CSATRRALRETQYF.

The chain joins TRBV7-8 to TRBJ1-4; TRBD1 might be the D (5 bases). V was cut by 5 bases and J by 10 bases, with 17 bases left in between. Germline V gene sequence: CDR1 SGHVS, CDR2 FQNEAQ. The CDR3 contains 14 residues. The CDR3 protein is CASSVSGTTLKLFF. Here the CDR3 DNA reads TGTGCCAGCAGCGTTTCCGGGACCACTCTAAAACTGTTTTTT.

This sequence joins TRBV19 and TRBJ1-4; no clear D gene. V was cut by 8 bases and J by 0 bases, with 10 bases left in between. The CDR3 has 14 residues. The germline CDR1 and CDR2 sequences are LNHDA and SQIVND (reference sequence). CDR3 amino acids: CASRPGATNEKLFF. The CDR3 DNA sequence: TGTGCCAGTCGTCCGGGCGCAACTAATGAAAAACTGTTTTTT.

This clonotype was observed a few times. V gene TRBV4-1 combines with J gene TRBJ2-7; D ambiguous. CDR1 and CDR2 (germline): MGHRA, YSYEKL. The CDR3 contains 14 residues. V lost 4 bases and J 2 bases, leaving 12 bases between the germline ends. CDR3 coding DNA: TGCGCCAGCAGCCCAATCAAGGATACCTACGAGCAGTACTTC. Its translation is CASSPIKDTYEQYF.

The chain uses TRBV9 and TRBJ1-2; no firm D call. Germline lookup yields CDR1 SGDLS and CDR2 YYNGEE. V gave up 0 bases and J gave up 4 bases, with 13 bases separating them. This CDR3 has 15 amino acids. The CDR3 coding sequence is TGTGCCAGCAGCGTAGCTACATCAGCGGCCTATGGCTACACCTTC. Protein product: CASSVATSAAYGYTF. The variable domain in full, completed from reference TRBV9 and TRBJ1-2, reads DSGVTQTPKHLITATGQRVTLRCSPRSGDLSVYWYQQSLDQGLQFLIQYYNGEERAKGNILERFSAQQFPDLHSELNLSSLELGDSALYFCASSVATSAAYGYTFGSGTRLTVV.

This clonotype was counted a few times. V is TRBV15 and J is TRBJ1-5; the match to TRBD1 covers 8 bases. The ends lost 5 bases at V and 1 base at J; junction bases unmatched: 1. Germline V gene data show CDR1 as LNHNV and CDR2 as YYDKDF (reference sequence). There are 14 residues in the CDR3. The CDR3 here is CATSGQGSNQPQHF. CDR3 DNA sequence: TGTGCCACCAGCGGACAGGGCAGCAATCAGCCCCAGCATTTT. The whole variable domain, filled in from reference TRBV15 and TRBJ1-5, reads DAMVIQNPRYQVTQFGKPVTLSCSQTLNHNVMYWYQQKSSQAPKLLFHYYDKDFNNEADTPDNFQSRRPNTSFCFLDIRSPGLGDTAMYLCATSGQGSNQPQHFGDGTRLSIL.

J is TRBJ1-1 and V is TRBV7-9; TRBD1 aligns across 12 bases. V shed 3 bases, J shed 3 bases, and the junction held 8 bases outside the gene matches. Germline CDR1 is SEHNR and CDR2 is FQNEAQ (reference sequence). The CDR3 covers 17 residues. The CDR3 nucleotides read TGTGCCAGCAGCTTTCCTGGGACAGGGGGCGCGGACACTGAAGCTTTCTTT. It specifies CASSFPGTGGADTEAFF.

In this sample, this clonotype turned up a few times. The genes are TRBV11-2 and TRBJ2-7; D might be TRBD2 (6 bases). This CDR3 is 13 amino acids long. Germline CDR1 reads SGHAT; CDR2 reads FQNNGV. Trimming left V 5 bases short and J 3 bases short, with 11 bases between. The CDR3 sequence is CASSPLDYYEQYF. Here the CDR3 DNA reads TGTGCCAGCAGCCCGTTGGACTACTACGAGCAGTACTTC. Using reference TRBV11-2 and TRBJ2-7 for the parts outside the CDR3, the full variable domain is EAGVAQSPRYKIIEKRQSVAFWCNPISGHATLYWYQQILGQGPKLLIQFQNNGVVDDSQLPKDRFSAERLKGVDSTLKIQPAKLEDSAVYLCASSPLDYYEQYFGPGTRLTVT.

This clonotype was observed at least ten times. The chain joins TRBV9 to TRBJ1-5, with D perhaps matching TRBD1 (5 bases). The CDR3 is 14 residues long. Looked up from germline, CDR1 is SGDLS and CDR2 is YYNGEE. Trimming cost V 3 bases and J 7 bases, with 14 bases left between them. DNA of the CDR3: TGTGCCAGCAGCGGTAGTACGGCAGGGCAGCCCCAGCATTTT. Translation gives CASSGSTAGQPQHF.

The chain links TRBV9 to TRBJ2-1, with D perhaps TRBD2 (5 bases). Germline CDR1 and CDR2: SGDLS and YYNGEE. The V and J ends lost 4 bases and 8 bases respectively, with 13 bases between them. The CDR3 has 13 amino acids. CDR3 sequence (DNA): TGTGCCAGCAGCCCCTTCCCGAGGGATGAGCAGTTCTTC. Its protein is CASSPFPRDEQFF.

This chain joins TRBV5-1 and TRBJ1-1, with D unresolved. The V and J ends lost 0 bases and 4 bases respectively, with 13 bases between them. CDR1 and CDR2 (germline): SGHRS, YFSETQ. There are 15 residues in the CDR3. In DNA, the CDR3 is TGCGCCAGCAGCTTGGCCGACTTATCGGGCACTGAAGCTTTCTTT. Its protein product is CASSLADLSGTEAFF. Full variable domain (outside the CDR3, taken from reference TRBV5-1 and TRBJ1-1): KAGVTQTPRYLIKTRGQQVTLSCSPISGHRSVSWYQQTPGQGLQFLFEYFSETQRNKGNFPGRFSGRQFSNSRSEMNVSTLELGDSALYLCASSLADLSGTEAFFGQGTRLTVV.

This clonotype appeared a few times. The CDR3 spells CSARDSTGSSSYNEQFF. Here the CDR3 DNA reads TGCAGTGCTAGAGATTCCACGGGGTCGAGCTCCTACAATGAGCAGTTCTTC. The chain employs TRBV20-1 and TRBJ2-1; maybe TRBD2 (5 bases). The CDR3 is 17 residues long. Trimming removed 0 bases from V and 0 bases from J, with 15 bases in between. CDR1 is DFQATT and CDR2 is SNEGSKA in the germline V gene (reference sequence).

This clonotype was picked up a small number of times. The chain has TRBV7-9 and TRBJ1-2; D is uncertain. This CDR3 has 10 residues. The ends were cut back, 4 bases at V and 4 bases at J, with 1 base in the middle. Per germline, CDR1 SEHNR and CDR2 FQNEAQ (reference sequence). CDR3 DNA sequence: TGTGCCAGCAGCTCCTATGGCTACACCTTC. This codes for CASSSYGYTF.

This clonotype appeared many times. The V call is TRBV29-1, the J call TRBJ2-7, with D possibly called TRBD1 or TRBD2 (5 bases each). V was clipped by 6 bases and J by 2 bases, with 11 bases between them. CDR3 size: 12 residues. The germline V gene encodes CDR1 SQVTM and CDR2 ANQGSEA. Here the CDR3 reads CSVNRGTYEQYF. In DNA form, the CDR3 reads TGCAGCGTCAATCGGGGCACCTACGAGCAGTACTTC.

The rearrangement links TRBV5-1 to TRBJ2-3, with D unclear. V lost 3 bases, J lost 6 bases, and 11 bases lay in between. The CDR3 covers 13 residues. Per the germline V gene, CDR1 is SGHRS and CDR2 is YFSETQ. The CDR3 sequence: CASSSTPRDTQYF. The DNA for the CDR3 is TGCGCCAGCAGCTCTACCCCCCGGGATACGCAGTATTTT.

The table lists this clonotype with a count of one. The chain uses TRBV20-1 and TRBJ2-7; perhaps D is TRBD1 or TRBD2 (6 bases each). Looked up from germline, CDR1 is DFQATT and CDR2 is SNEGSKA (reference sequence). V lost 3 bases and J lost 0, with 12 bases in between. This CDR3 comprises 14 residues. CDR3 in DNA: TGCAGTGCTAGGGGGGGCCCGCGCTCCTACGAGCAGTACTTC. Protein sequence: CSARGGPRSYEQYF.

This clonotype was counted at least ten times. The rearrangement uses TRBV29-1 and TRBJ2-3; unclear D gene. This CDR3 is built from 11 residues. The ends were cut back, 8 bases at V and 2 bases at J, with 8 bases in the middle. Per the germline V gene, CDR1 is SQVTM and CDR2 is ANQGSEA. CDR3 residues: CSLEDTDTQYF. The CDR3 nucleotides are TGCAGCCTGGAAGACACAGATACGCAGTATTTT.

This clonotype was picked up a small number of times. This chain links TRBV5-1 with TRBJ2-7, with a weak D call TRBD2 (5 bases). The V gene lost 2 bases and the J gene lost 2 bases, with 11 bases spanning the gap. There are 14 residues in the CDR3. CDR1 and CDR2 (germline): SGHRS, YFSETQ. In DNA form, the CDR3 reads TGCGCCAGCAGCTTCGACGGGAAACCCTACGAGCAGTACTTC. It yields the protein CASSFDGKPYEQYF.